The 23 T cell receptor beta chains below come from one sample, sequenced in a study of CD8 T cells in Susac syndrome. A quantity of about 0.45 to 1 ug RNA underwent reverse transcription using random hexamers. In TCRdb, the immunoSEQ multiplex PCR reads were re-called with MiXCR into one record per CDR3 protein. The data hold about 100,000 distinct CDR3 sequences, with nearly 97% observed a single time. The sequencing sample was made of CD8+ T cells from PBMCs. The receptor set was obtained from a human donor with Susac syndrome.

The rearrangement links TRBV19 to TRBJ2-7; 7 positions match TRBD1. Trimming removed 5 bases from V and 4 bases from J; junction bases left unmatched: 2. This CDR3 spans 12 amino acids. Per germline, CDR1 LNHDA and CDR2 SQIVND (reference sequence). CDR3 nucleotides: TGTGCCAGTAGTCCGGGACAGTACGAGCAGTACTTC. It yields the protein CASSPGQYEQYF.

This chain connects TRBV2 to TRBJ2-5; D assignment may be TRBD1 or TRBD2 (6 bases each). The CDR3 length is 15 residues. Germline V gives CDR1 SNHLY, CDR2 FYNNEI. V lost 4 bases, J lost 3 bases, and 15 bases lay in between. The CDR3 DNA is TGTGCCAGCAGTGTCGGAGGGACATACAAAGAGACCCAGTACTTC. Translation: CASSVGGTYKETQYF.

This clonotype was recorded only once. V gene TRBV7-9 combines with J gene TRBJ2-7, with D perhaps matching TRBD2 (5 bases). The CDR3 runs to 14 residues. Germline values: CDR1 SEHNR, CDR2 FQNEAQ (reference sequence). V lost 5 bases, J lost 6 bases, and 17 bases lay in between. The CDR3 is CASSRRLSDSEQYF. The CDR3 DNA follows: TGTGCCAGCAGCCGAAGACTAAGCGATTCCGAGCAGTACTTC.

The chain combines TRBV12-3 or TRBV12-4 with TRBJ2-1; D gene ambiguous. There are 17 residues in the CDR3. V dropped 1 base and J dropped 0 bases, with 13 bases sitting between them. The chain's CDR3 is CASSLEVADPSYNEQFF. The CDR3 region has the DNA TGTGCCAGCAGTTTAGAGGTAGCAGACCCCTCCTACAATGAGCAGTTCTTC.

The V gene is TRBV19, the J gene TRBJ1-5; the D gene is possibly TRBD1 (6 bases). CDR3 length: 15 residues. V was clipped by 0 bases and J by 5 bases, with 11 bases between them. CDR1 is LNHDA and CDR2 is SQIVND in the germline V gene (reference sequence). In nucleotides, the CDR3 is TGTGCCAGTAGTATAGACAGGGGCGTTTATCAGCCCCAGCATTTT. It is translated as CASSIDRGVYQPQHF. The variable domain in full, with the rest retrieved from reference TRBV19 and TRBJ1-5, is DGGITQSPKYLFRKEGQNVTLSCEQNLNHDAMYWYRQDPGQGLRLIYYSQIVNDFQKGDIAEGYSVSREKKESFPLTVTSAQKNPTAFYLCASSIDRGVYQPQHFGDGTRLSIL.

The chain joins TRBV7-9 to TRBJ1-1; unclear D gene. Germline CDR1 reads SEHNR; CDR2 reads FQNEAQ (reference sequence). The CDR3 is 12 residues long. Between the trimmed V and J ends, which lost 1 base and 5 bases, there was a span of 5 bases. CDR3 residues: CASSLDFTEAFF. The CDR3 DNA sequence: TGTGCCAGCAGCTTAGATTTTACTGAAGCTTTCTTT.

The chain links TRBV9 to TRBJ2-3; no reliable D call. Germline V gene sequence: CDR1 SGDLS, CDR2 YYNGEE. V was clipped by 0 bases and J by 1 base, with 9 bases between them. CDR3 length: 15 amino acids. This chain's CDR3 is CASSVGGRGTDTQYF. The DNA of the CDR3 is TGTGCCAGCAGCGTAGGGGGAAGGGGCACAGATACGCAGTATTTT.

The chain uses TRBV2 and TRBJ2-7; 7 nucleotides line up with TRBD1. CDR1 and CDR2 from the germline V gene are SNHLY and FYNNEI. The CDR3 contains 14 residues. The V gene end was trimmed by 2 bases and the J gene end by 3 bases; junction bases not matched to a gene: 4. As DNA, the CDR3 is TGTGCCAGCAGTGAATATGGACAGGACTACGAGCAGTACTTC. Translation: CASSEYGQDYEQYF. Using reference TRBV2 and TRBJ2-7 for the parts outside the CDR3, the full variable domain is EPEVTQTPSHQVTQMGQEVILRCVPISNHLYFYWYRQILGQKVEFLVSFYNNEISEKSEIFDDQFSVERPDGSNFTLKIRSTKLEDSAMYFCASSEYGQDYEQYFGPGTRLTVT.

The gene calls are TRBV15 and TRBJ2-7, with 7 nucleotides matching TRBD2. The CDR3 length is 14 residues. J was trimmed by 0 bases and V by 4 bases; bases with no gene match: 3. In germline, CDR1 is LNHNV, CDR2 YYDKDF (reference sequence). The CDR3 loop reads CATSNWEGSYEQYF. Written as DNA, the CDR3 is TGTGCCACCAGCAACTGGGAGGGCTCCTACGAGCAGTACTTC.

The rearrangement links TRBV18 to TRBJ2-7; the D gene is possibly TRBD1 (5 bases). The CDR3 is 15 amino acids. Germline CDR1 is KGHSH and CDR2 is LQKENI. Trimming pared 0 bases from V and 0 bases from J, leaving 9 bases between. The CDR3: CASSPPAGYSYEQYF. CDR3 bases: TGTGCCAGCTCACCACCCGCAGGGTACTCCTACGAGCAGTACTTC.

J is TRBJ1-5 and V is TRBV20-1, with no clear D. Per germline, CDR1 DFQATT and CDR2 SNEGSKA (reference sequence). The CDR3 extends over 13 amino acids. Trimming pared 0 bases from V and 4 bases from J, leaving 7 bases between. The CDR3 DNA sequence: TGCAGTGCTAGAGATCACGGGAATCAGCCCCAGCATTTT. This encodes CSARDHGNQPQHF.

This clonotype was found once. The chain joins TRBV20-1 to TRBJ1-5; 7 bases line up with TRBD1. V was pared by 6 bases and J by 3 bases, with 5 bases of the junction left unmatched. Germline CDR1 DFQATT, CDR2 SNEGSKA (reference sequence). CDR3 size: 13 residues. The CDR3 sequence: CSAGTDNNQPQHF. The DNA of the CDR3 is TGCAGTGCGGGGACAGATAACAATCAGCCCCAGCATTTT.

This rearrangement joins TRBV28 to TRBJ2-3; 8 positions match TRBD1. Germline V lookup: CDR1 MDHEN, CDR2 SYDVKM. This CDR3 has 16 residues. The V segment lost 5 bases and the J segment 3 bases; nucleotides outside the gene matches: 10. CDR3 region: CASSPSQGQGTDTQYF. Here the CDR3 DNA reads TGTGCCAGCAGTCCCTCACAAGGACAGGGAACAGATACGCAGTATTTT.

The V call is TRBV24-1, the J call TRBJ2-3; TRBD2 agrees at 9 bases. CDR3 length: 16 amino acids. From germline, CDR1 is KGHDR and CDR2 SFDVKD. V shed 4 bases, J shed 3 bases, and the junction held 7 bases outside the gene matches. The CDR3 bases are TGTGCCACCAGTGACCTGACTAGCGGAGGGACAGATACGCAGTATTTT. As protein: CATSDLTSGGTDTQYF.

The rearrangement joins TRBV6-1 to TRBJ2-2, with D hard to call. Germline V gene data show CDR1 as MNHNS and CDR2 as SASEGT. This CDR3 is 15 amino acids long. Trimming left V 0 bases short and J 0 bases short, with 5 bases between. CDR3 DNA sequence: TGTGCCAGCAGTGAAGCGCTGACGAACACCGGGGAGCTGTTTTTT. Its translation: CASSEALTNTGELFF.

This clonotype was seen a handful of times. The CDR3 reads CASGHTEAFF. The CDR3 DNA reads TGTGCCAGTGGACATACGGAAGCTTTCTTT. V usage is TRBV12-3 or TRBV12-4 and J usage is TRBJ1-1; TRBD1 might be the D (5 bases). The CDR3 has 10 residues. V shed 9 bases and J shed 8 bases, with 10 bases lying between them.

This rearrangement joins TRBV27 to TRBJ2-1, with a possible D match to TRBD1 (6 bases). The CDR3 has 14 residues. The V end was cut by 7 bases, the J end by 7 bases, with 17 bases between. From germline, CDR1 is MNHEY and CDR2 SMNVEV (reference sequence). The CDR3 region has the DNA TGTGCCAGCATCCGATCGCCAGGGGCGAATGAGCAGTTCTTC. It encodes CASIRSPGANEQFF.

V usage is TRBV29-1 and J usage is TRBJ2-2; possible D gene TRBD2, 6 bases. The CDR3 is 12 residues long. Trimming pared 4 bases from V and 5 bases from J, leaving 8 bases between. CDR1 is SQVTM, CDR2 ANQGSEA, per germline. The CDR3 DNA follows: TGCAGCGTTGTAGGAGGGACCGGGGAGCTGTTTTTT. Amino acids: CSVVGGTGELFF.

CDR3 amino acids: CASSSGLAGDWDTNEQYF. The CDR3 DNA reads TGCGCCAGCAGCTCCGGACTAGCGGGAGACTGGGATACGAACGAGCAGTACTTC. J is TRBJ2-7 and V is TRBV5-1; TRBD2 matches 13 bases. Germline-derived CDR1 and CDR2 are SGHRS and YFSETQ. The CDR3 is 18 residues long. J was trimmed by 5 bases and V by 3 bases; bases with no gene match: 14.

The chain is built from TRBV29-1 and TRBJ2-1; D might be TRBD2 (5 bases). V was pared by 3 bases and J by 8 bases, with 20 bases between. Germline V CDR1 and CDR2: SQVTM, ANQGSEA. The CDR3 has 15 residues. CDR3 DNA: TGCAGCGTTGATCGCCGACGACCTGATAGCGATGAGCAGTTCTTC. Amino acids: CSVDRRRPDSDEQFF.

The chain carries TRBV2 and TRBJ1-1; D call uncertain. Trimming shortened V by 1 base and J by 1 base, and 7 bases separated the two germline ends. The CDR3 contains 14 residues. The germline V gene encodes CDR1 SNHLY and CDR2 FYNNEI. CDR3 coding DNA: TGTGCCAGCAGTGAAGTTCAAGGGAACACTGAAGCTTTCTTT. It codes for CASSEVQGNTEAFF.

V and J are TRBV19 and TRBJ1-2; 7 bases map to TRBD1. Looked up from germline, CDR1 is LNHDA and CDR2 is SQIVND (reference sequence). The CDR3 contains 13 residues. V shed 7 bases and J 5 bases; nucleotides not matched to a gene: 7. The CDR3 spells CASKRQGGYGYTF. The CDR3 DNA follows: TGTGCCAGTAAGAGACAGGGCGGGTATGGCTACACCTTC.

The V and J genes are TRBV19 and TRBJ2-6, with D unresolved. Germline assignment: CDR1 LNHDA and CDR2 SQIVND (reference sequence). V was cut by 3 bases and J by 0 bases, with 3 bases left in between. The CDR3 covers 14 residues. The CDR3 coding sequence is TGTGCCAGTAGTATCTACTCTGGGGCCAACGTCCTGACTTTC. This encodes CASSIYSGANVLTF.